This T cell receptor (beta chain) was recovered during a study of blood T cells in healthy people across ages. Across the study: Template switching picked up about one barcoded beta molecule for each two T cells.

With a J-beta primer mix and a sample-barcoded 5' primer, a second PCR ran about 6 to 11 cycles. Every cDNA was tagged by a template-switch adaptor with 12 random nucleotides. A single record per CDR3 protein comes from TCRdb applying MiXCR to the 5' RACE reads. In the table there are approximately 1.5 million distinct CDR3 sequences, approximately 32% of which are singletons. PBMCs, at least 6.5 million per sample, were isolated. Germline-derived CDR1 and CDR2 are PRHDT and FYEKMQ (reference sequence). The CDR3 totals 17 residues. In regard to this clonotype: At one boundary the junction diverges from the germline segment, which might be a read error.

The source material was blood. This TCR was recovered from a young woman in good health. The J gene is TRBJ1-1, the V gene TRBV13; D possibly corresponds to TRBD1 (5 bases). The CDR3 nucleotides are TGTGCCAACAGCTTAGAACCAGGGAGGGCCAGAAACACTGAAGCTTTCTTT. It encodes CANSLEPGRARNTEAFF.